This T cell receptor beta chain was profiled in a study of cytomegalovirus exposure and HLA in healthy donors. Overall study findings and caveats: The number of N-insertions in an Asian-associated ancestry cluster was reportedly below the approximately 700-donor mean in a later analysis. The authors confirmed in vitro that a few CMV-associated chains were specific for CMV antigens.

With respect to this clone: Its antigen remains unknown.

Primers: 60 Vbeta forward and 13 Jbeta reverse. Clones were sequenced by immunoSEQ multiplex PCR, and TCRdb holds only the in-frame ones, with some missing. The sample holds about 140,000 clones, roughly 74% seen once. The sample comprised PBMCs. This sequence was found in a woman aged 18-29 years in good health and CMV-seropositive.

The CDR3 is CAISYGTSGGDEQFF. CDR3 DNA: TGTGCCATCAGTTACGGGACTAGCGGGGGGGATGAGCAGTTCTTC. The chain combines TRBV10-3 with TRBJ2-1; TRBD2 matches 16 bases. CDR3 length: 15 residues. J gave up 8 bases and V 5 bases, and 3 bases lay outside the gene matches. CDR1 and CDR2 from the germline V gene are ENHRY and SYGVKD.